The entry below gives a single T cell receptor (beta chain) sequence along with its context. Its antigen is not identified. This record comes from a study of OX40 agonist ivuxolimab in advanced cancers. In the study overall: The treatment was a fully human IgG2 OX40 agonist, ivuxolimab.

Study observations and caveats: At 0.1 to 3.0 mg/kg, clonal expansion of CD4+ and CD8+ blood T cells had occurred by week 6.

Here immunoSEQ multiplex PCR was the method, and the copy in TCRdb shows in-frame clones only, minus some. Of more than 50,000 clones listed, roughly 90% are singletons. This CDR3 contains 13 residues. V was shortened by 7 bases and J by 4 bases, with 12 bases between the two germline ends. The V gene's germline CDR1 is SGDLS and CDR2 YYNGEE. The source material was CD4+ or CD8+ T cells sorted from blood, sampled in a trial of the OX40 agonist ivuxolimab. The chain combines TRBV9 with TRBJ2-1; no reliable D call. The TCR sequence derives from an adult with an advanced solid tumor such as melanoma, head and neck, liver or kidney cancer. CDR3 region: CASSGRTYNEQFF. For the CDR3, the DNA is TGTGCCAGCTCTGGCAGAACATACAATGAGCAGTTCTTC.